This T cell receptor (beta chain) was documented in a study of cytomegalovirus exposure and HLA in healthy donors. Only in-frame clones appear in the TCRdb table, and some are missing; sequencing was by immunoSEQ multiplex PCR. The table lists about 220,000 clones, roughly 88% of them singletons. This clone has only one observation. The V end lost 7 bases, the J end lost 2 bases, and 15 bases lay between the germline ends. The germline V gene has CDR1 MNHEY and CDR2 SMNVEV (reference sequence). This CDR3 spans 15 amino acids. The V and J genes are TRBV27 and TRBJ1-5; D perhaps matches TRBD1 (5 bases). The TCR sequence derives from a woman between 25 and 40 years old in good health and CMV-seropositive. Sequencing used PBMCs. The CDR3 nucleotides are TGTGCCAGCAAACAAGGGGATTTTGGCAATCAGCCCCAGCATTTT. This codes for CASKQGDFGNQPQHF.